This T cell receptor (beta chain) was documented in a study of Graves' ophthalmopathy and Graves' hyperthyroidism. This clonotype came up many times. Its antigen is as yet unknown. Germline CDR1 is DFQATT and CDR2 is SNEGSKA (reference sequence). The V and J ends lost 2 bases and 15 bases respectively, with 17 bases between them. The CDR3 totals 12 residues. The sequenced template was RNA, covering the TCR beta CDR3 region. Scientists carried out first-round RT-PCR using HTBI primers and then a second-round multiplex PCR. Using its own MiXCR run on the multiplex PCR reads, TCRdb lists one record per CDR3 protein. The table records approximately 460,000 distinct CDR3 sequences, around 15% of them present only once. Findings and caveats of the study: The model's ophthalmopathy progression predictions had more than 55% sensitivity and just under 75% specificity.

This clonotype originated in a woman younger than 45 with Graves' ophthalmopathy. Sequenced: blood. The V gene is TRBV20-1, the J gene TRBJ1-5, with D possibly matching TRBD1 (5 bases). The DNA for the CDR3 is TGCAGTGCTAGACCCTTGGGACCTGGTTGGCATTTT. Its protein is CSARPLGPGWHF.